The subject of this entry is one TCR beta chain. These data come from a study of control samples from healthy donors and cancer patients. The assay was immunoSEQ multiplex PCR, and TCRdb's table has in-frame clones only and misses some. The sample has some 210,000 clones; around 93% are singletons. Germline CDR1 and CDR2: LNHDA and SQIVND (reference sequence). This CDR3 spans 14 amino acids. V dropped 2 bases and J dropped 5 bases, with 11 bases sitting between them. The chain joins TRBV19 to TRBJ2-3; tentative D call: TRBD1 (5 bases). Sequencing was carried out using blood. The receptor's source is a man in his thirties or forties in good health. DNA for the CDR3: TGTGCCAGTAGTATAAGGGTCAGGGAAGATACGCAGTATTTT. Amino acid sequence: CASSIRVREDTQYF.